This is a list of T cell receptor beta chains from one sample in a study of T cell responses to AZD1222 COVID-19 vaccine. Only in-frame clones appear in the TCRdb table, and some are missing; sequencing was by immunoSEQ multiplex PCR. The sample holds under 130,000 clones; about 92% are singletons and the top ten take approximately 1.2%. The sequenced sample was peripheral blood, obtained on day 0 of AZD1222 vaccination. Every receptor here comes from an adult in good health. The CDR3 runs from the conserved cysteine through the conserved F or W. Fields, in order: CDR3 protein, CDR3 DNA, J gene, clone size, D gene, V gene. D genes are given only for firm matches. The size entry is marked missing in some rows and otherwise reads once, few, many or a size class.

CASSPNRGPEAFF	TGTGCCAGCAGTCCCAACAGGGGGCCTGAAGCTTTCTTT	TRBJ1-1	-	TRBD1	TRBV12-3/TRBV12-4
CAWSGQGVGEQYF	TGTGCCTGGAGTGGGCAGGGTGTGGGCGAGCAGTACTTC	TRBJ2-7	-	-	TRBV30
CASSQDDRWGAGNTIYF	TGCGCCAGCAGCCAAGATGATAGGTGGGGGGCTGGAAACACCATATATTTT	TRBJ1-3	-	-	TRBV4-1
CASSIDGDLSNQPQHF	TGTGCCAGTAGTATAGATGGCGATCTCAGCAATCAGCCCCAGCATTTT	TRBJ1-5	-	-	TRBV19
CASSRDNQPQHF	TGTGCCAGCAGTAGGGACAATCAGCCCCAGCATTTT	TRBJ1-5	-	-	TRBV2
CASMRGINYGYTF	TGTGCCAGTATGCGGGGTATTAACTATGGCTACACCTTC	TRBJ1-2	-	-	TRBV19
CASSLGTNYGYTF	TGTGCCAGTAGTCTCGGGACCAACTATGGCTACACCTTC	TRBJ1-2	-	-	TRBV19
CASSLEPATNEKLFF	TGTGCCAGCAGCTTAGAACCTGCAACTAATGAAAAACTGTTTTTT	TRBJ1-4	-	-	TRBV7-6
CASSQGGQRVNEQFF	TGTGCCAGCAGTCAGGGGGGACAGAGGGTTAATGAGCAGTTCTTC	TRBJ2-1	-	-	TRBV2
CASSFVEKLFF	TGTGCCAGCAGTTTCGTAGAAAAACTGTTTTTT	TRBJ1-4	-	-	TRBV12-3/TRBV12-4
CASGQGGTGELFF	TGTGCCTCGGGACAGGGCGGAACCGGGGAGCTGTTTTTT	TRBJ2-2	-	TRBD1	TRBV30
CASSMRFQVSGTRTGELFF	TGTGCCAGTAGTATGCGCTTCCAGGTGTCTGGGACCCGCACCGGGGAGCTGTTTTTT	TRBJ2-2	-	-	TRBV19
CASSDQGTGVEDEQYF	TGTGCCAGCAGTGATCAGGGGACAGGGGTCGAGGACGAGCAGTACTTC	TRBJ2-7	-	TRBD1	TRBV2
CASSLQGAGDTQYF	TGTGCCAGCAGCTTACAGGGGGCGGGAGATACGCAGTATTTT	TRBJ2-3	-	TRBD1	TRBV11-3
CASSPSGQGAEAFF	TGTGCCAGCAGCCCTTCTGGGCAGGGGGCTGAAGCTTTCTTT	TRBJ1-1	-	TRBD1	TRBV4-2
CASSYRDREPGELFF	TGTGCCAGCAGTTACCGGGACAGGGAACCCGGGGAGCTGTTTTTT	TRBJ2-2	-	TRBD1	TRBV14
CASSGGTGANGYTF	TGTGCCAGCAGCGGGGGGACAGGGGCCAATGGCTACACCTTC	TRBJ1-2	-	TRBD1	TRBV9
CASSFVLPGGFDEQFF	TGTGCCAGCAGCTTTGTCCTCCCGGGAGGATTCGATGAGCAGTTCTTC	TRBJ2-1	-	TRBD2	TRBV7-2
CASRSGQGGTEAFF	TGTGCCAGCAGATCCGGACAGGGTGGCACTGAAGCTTTCTTT	TRBJ1-1	-	TRBD1	TRBV6-5
CASSPVGQPNTEAFF	TGTGCCAGCTCACCGGTGGGACAGCCGAACACTGAAGCTTTCTTT	TRBJ1-1	-	TRBD1	TRBV18
CASSEGGTNEKLFF	TGTGCCAGCAGCGAGGGGGGGACTAATGAAAAACTGTTTTTT	TRBJ1-4	-	-	TRBV9
CASSQMALNTGELFF	TGTGCCAGCAGCCAAATGGCCCTAAACACCGGGGAGCTGTTTTTT	TRBJ2-2	-	-	TRBV3-1/TRBV3-2
CASSLGLSPSGAGGYTF	TGTGCCAGCAGCTTGGGACTTTCACCTTCAGGGGCAGGAGGCTACACCTTC	TRBJ1-2	-	-	TRBV5-6
CASSLATGLDGYTF	TGTGCCAGCAGCTTAGCGACGGGGCTCGATGGCTACACCTTC	TRBJ1-2	-	-	TRBV11-3
CASSIVASYEQYF	TGTGCCAGTAGTATCGTCGCCTCCTACGAGCAGTACTTC	TRBJ2-7	-	-	TRBV19
CASSRASVQTATNEKLFF	TGCGCCAGCAGCCGAGCGTCAGTCCAGACTGCAACTAATGAAAAACTGTTTTTT	TRBJ1-4	-	-	TRBV4-3
CASTAPGTDTQYF	TGTGCCAGCACAGCCCCCGGCACAGATACGCAGTATTTT	TRBJ2-3	few	-	TRBV6-6
CASSLVQGMNTEAFF	TGTGCCAGCAGCTTGGTACAGGGGATGAACACTGAAGCTTTCTTT	TRBJ1-1	-	TRBD1	TRBV5-5
CASSTPRDDNEQFF	TGTGCCAGCAGCACTCCTAGGGACGACAATGAGCAGTTCTTC	TRBJ2-1	-	-	TRBV7-8
CASSLMGEQYF	TGTGCCAGCAGCTTGATGGGCGAGCAGTACTTC	TRBJ2-7	-	-	TRBV7-9